The source of this TCR beta chain is a study of T cells in localized non-small cell lung cancer. Study results and caveats: Appearing in adjacent lung were a median 57 of the top 100 tumor clones. The study found T cell clonality highest in uninvolved adjacent lung, above tumor. Overall survival was longer when the density of T cells in the blood was higher. Because sequencing included only one region (of the tumor), heterogeneity remains possible.

About this clone itself: Its matching antigen is unknown.

This CDR3 region has 12 residues. Germline V gene lookup returns CDR1 SNHLY and CDR2 FYNNEI. V lost 4 bases to trimming and J lost 6 bases, with 6 bases between them. The method was immunoSEQ multiplex PCR; TCRdb's version includes in-frame clones alone and lacks a portion of them. The repertoire holds roughly 72,000 clones, with more than 75% as singletons. The material sequenced was peripheral blood, taken before any cancer treatment. The rearrangement links TRBV2 to TRBJ2-2; D gene ambiguous. The sequence derives from a female donor older than 55 with stage I lung adenocarcinoma. CDR3: CASSAPPGELFF. The CDR3 DNA reads as TGTGCCAGCAGTGCTCCTCCCGGGGAGCTGTTTTTT.